One sample yielded the 17 T cell receptor beta chains listed below, sequenced in a study of T cell responses to AZD1222 COVID-19 vaccine (dated by TCRdb to the early 2020s). To prepare the library, the immunoSEQ multiplex PCR assay was applied. Imported from immuneACCESS, the table was reduced by TCRdb to in-frame sequences with V and J called. These copies leave out some clones; in studies compared against another copy, an unresolved V gene accounts for under half, and the cause of the remainder is not known. This sample comprises about 130,000 clones, about 91% of them detected only once. Roughly 2% of the sample rests with the top ten. Taken with the paper, the label for time point translates to: baseline before first vaccination. The specimen comprised peripheral blood, sampled on day 0 of AZD1222 vaccination. Receptor source: an adult in good health.

V usage is TRBV5-1 and J usage is TRBJ2-3; D is undetermined. The CDR3 covers 14 residues. Germline lookup yields CDR1 SGHRS and CDR2 YFSETQ. V lost 0 bases and J lost 4, with 9 bases in between. CDR3 coding DNA: TGCGCCAGCAGCTTGGGTCAGGAAGCAGATACGCAGTATTTT. Residues: CASSLGQEADTQYF. Supplemented by reference TRBV5-1 and TRBJ2-3, the full variable domain reads KAGVTQTPRYLIKTRGQQVTLSCSPISGHRSVSWYQQTPGQGLQFLFEYFSETQRNKGNFPGRFSGRQFSNSRSEMNVSTLELGDSALYLCASSLGQEADTQYFGPGTRLTVL.

The chain joins TRBV7-2 to TRBJ2-7; no clear D. CDR1 SGHTA and CDR2 FQGNSA come from the germline V gene. V shed 3 bases and J shed 7 bases, with 13 bases lying between them. The CDR3 runs to 13 residues. Here the CDR3 DNA reads TGTGCCAGCAGCTTGGCCCTGGCGAGGGAGCAGTACTTC. It specifies CASSLALAREQYF. Complete variable domain (other parts from reference TRBV7-2 and TRBJ2-7): GAGVSQSPSNKVTEKGKDVELRCDPISGHTALYWYRQSLGQGLEFLIYFQGNSAPDKSGLPSDRFSAERTGGSVSTLTIQRTQQEDSAVYLCASSLALAREQYFGPGTRLTVT.

The chain combines TRBV4-3 with TRBJ2-1; 10 positions match TRBD2. The CDR3 sequence is 17 residues long. Germline values: CDR1 LGHNA, CDR2 YSLEER. The J segment lost 5 bases and the V segment lost 0 bases, leaving 7 bases of the junction unmatched. DNA of the CDR3: TGCGCCAGCAGCCAAGATCCCCTAGCGGGGGCCGACAATGAGCAGTTCTTC. Amino acids: CASSQDPLAGADNEQFF.

This chain links TRBV4-2 with TRBJ1-6; TRBD1 is a possible D gene (5 bases). CDR3 size: 16 residues. Per germline, CDR1 LGHNA and CDR2 YNFKEQ. The ends were cut back, 0 bases at V and 9 bases at J, with 15 bases in the middle. CDR3 nucleotide sequence: TGTGCCAGCAGCCAAGATTTAGGGGCAGCCGGTTCACCCCTCCACTTT. This encodes CASSQDLGAAGSPLHF.

The CDR3 DNA is TGCGCCAGCAGCCAAGGGCGACCTTACCAGGCTAGAAACACCATATATTTT. Translation: CASSQGRPYQARNTIYF. V usage is TRBV4-1 and J usage is TRBJ1-3; D gene unclear. CDR3 size: 17 residues. Germline V gives CDR1 MGHRA, CDR2 YSYEKL. The V and J ends lost 1 base and 5 bases respectively, with 18 bases between them.

V is TRBV18 and J is TRBJ1-6, with a weak D call TRBD1 (6 bases). The CDR3 sequence is 16 residues long. With 4 bases removed from V and 2 bases from J, the gap between germline ends came to 12 bases. The germline gives CDR1 KGHSH, CDR2 LQKENI. The CDR3 spells CASSLAPGAYNSPLHF. DNA of the CDR3: TGTGCCAGCTCACTCGCCCCAGGGGCCTATAATTCACCCCTCCACTTT.

V usage is TRBV10-2 and J usage is TRBJ2-7; 8 bases match TRBD1. The junction had 7 bases not matched to a gene; V was cut back by 5 bases and J by 4 bases. The CDR3 length is 14 residues. The germline gives CDR1 WSHSY, CDR2 SAAADI. CDR3 in DNA: TGCGCCAGCAGTCTTCAGGGGGCGCGGTACGAGCAGTACTTC. Its protein product is CASSLQGARYEQYF.

Concerning this clone itself: A junction boundary mismatches the germline segment, possibly from a read error. This sequence joins TRBV7-2 and TRBJ2-4; D is unclear. The CDR3 runs to 14 residues. The germline gives CDR1 SGHTA, CDR2 FQGNSA. CDR3 in amino acids: CASSLSSRSGDRHF. In DNA, the CDR3 is TGTGCCAGCAGCTTAAGTAGTCGGTCAGGAGATCGGCACTTC. The full variable domain, its missing parts supplied by reference TRBV7-2 and TRBJ2-4, is GAGVSQSPSNKVTEKGKDVELRCDPISGHTALYWYRQSLGQGLEFLIYFQGNSAPDKSGLPSDRFSAERTGGSVSTLTIQRTQQEDSAVYLCASSLSSRSGDRHFGAGTRLSVL.

This clone has just one count. The V call is TRBV11-3, the J call TRBJ2-5, with a weak D call TRBD2 (6 bases). The CDR3 length is 15 residues. V dropped 5 bases and J dropped 3 bases, with 16 bases sitting between them. Per germline, CDR1 SGHNT and CDR2 YENEEA. CDR3 coding DNA: TGTGCCAGCAGCACCGGGACTTCTGTCGAAGAGACCCAGTACTTC. This translates into CASSTGTSVEETQYF.

This chain uses TRBV28 with TRBJ1-2, with 7 bases matching TRBD1. V shed 6 bases and J 5 bases; nucleotides not matched to a gene: 3. Germline CDR1 MDHEN, CDR2 SYDVKM. The CDR3 runs 12 residues. This CDR3 is CASRTGSYGYTF. CDR3 bases: TGTGCCAGCAGGACAGGGTCTTATGGCTACACCTTC.

The rearrangement joins TRBV5-1 to TRBJ2-7; D is perhaps TRBD2 (6 bases). CDR3 length: 16 residues. CDR1 and CDR2 from the germline V gene are SGHRS and YFSETQ. Trimming shortened V by 2 bases and J by 3 bases, and 18 bases separated the two germline ends. CDR3 sequence reads: CASSFPQGAGLYEQYF. The CDR3 DNA sequence: TGCGCCAGCAGCTTTCCACAAGGGGCGGGGCTCTACGAGCAGTACTTC.

This clone was picked up one time. The chain couples TRBV5-1 to TRBJ2-5; no clear D gene. The ends were cut back, 2 bases at V and 5 bases at J, with 13 bases in the middle. The CDR3 loop spans 14 amino acids. Germline CDR1 SGHRS, CDR2 YFSETQ. CDR3 sequence reads: CASSFQFDGETQYF. The DNA for the CDR3 is TGCGCCAGCAGCTTTCAATTCGACGGGGAGACCCAGTACTTC. Supplemented by reference TRBV5-1 and TRBJ2-5, the full variable domain reads KAGVTQTPRYLIKTRGQQVTLSCSPISGHRSVSWYQQTPGQGLQFLFEYFSETQRNKGNFPGRFSGRQFSNSRSEMNVSTLELGDSALYLCASSFQFDGETQYFGPGTRLLVL.

V usage is TRBV6-5 and J usage is TRBJ1-4, with 8 positions matching TRBD1. Looked up from germline, CDR1 is MNHEY and CDR2 is SVGAGI. Losses at the gene ends were 6 bases for V and 1 base for J; bases not matched to a gene: 4. The CDR3 sequence is 15 residues long. CDR3 protein: CASRTGEGTNEKLFF. CDR3 coding DNA: TGTGCCAGCAGGACAGGGGAGGGAACTAATGAAAAACTGTTTTTT.

The chain has TRBV4-1 and TRBJ1-3; unclear D gene. The CDR3 has 16 residues. The V and J ends lost 0 bases and 0 bases respectively, with 9 bases between them. Germline loops: CDR1 MGHRA, CDR2 YSYEKL. The CDR3 DNA reads as TGCGCCAGCAGCCAAGACCCCCAGAGCTCTGGAAACACCATATATTTT. It translates to CASSQDPQSSGNTIYF.

The V and J genes are TRBV5-1 and TRBJ2-1; 8 bases fit TRBD1. The V gene's germline CDR1 is SGHRS and CDR2 YFSETQ. V lost 1 base and J lost 5; bases outside the gene matches: 11. This CDR3 comprises 17 residues. CDR3 in amino acids: CASSLRSGWTGHNEQFF. CDR3 nucleotides: TGCGCCAGCAGCTTGCGATCTGGCTGGACAGGGCACAATGAGCAGTTCTTC.

This clone is classed as medium-sized. CDR3 sequence (DNA): TGCGCCAGCAGCCAGGGGACAGGTCAGGCTAACTATGGCTACACCTTC. Residues: CASSQGTGQANYGYTF. This chain uses TRBV4-3 with TRBJ1-2, with 8 bases identical to TRBD1. Germline loops: CDR1 LGHNA, CDR2 YSLEER. The CDR3 extends over 16 amino acids. Germline trimming cut 3 bases from V and 0 bases from J; bases unmatched to any gene: 6.

V usage is TRBV4-2 and J usage is TRBJ1-4; 8 bases line up with TRBD1. The ends lost 1 base at V and 7 bases at J; junction bases unmatched: 8. Germline V gives CDR1 LGHNA, CDR2 YNFKEQ. The CDR3 loop spans 16 amino acids. The CDR3 loop reads CASSQVTGTGTEKLFF. In DNA, the CDR3 is TGTGCCAGCAGCCAAGTTACCGGGACAGGCACTGAAAAACTGTTTTTT.